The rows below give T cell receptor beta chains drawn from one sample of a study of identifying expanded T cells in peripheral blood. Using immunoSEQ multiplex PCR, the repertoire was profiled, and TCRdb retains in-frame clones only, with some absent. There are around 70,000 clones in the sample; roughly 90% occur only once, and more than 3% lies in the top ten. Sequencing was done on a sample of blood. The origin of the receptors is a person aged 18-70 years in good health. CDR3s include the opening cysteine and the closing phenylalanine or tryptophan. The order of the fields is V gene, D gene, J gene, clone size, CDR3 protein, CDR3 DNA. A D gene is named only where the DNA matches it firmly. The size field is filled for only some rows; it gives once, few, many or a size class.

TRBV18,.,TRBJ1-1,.,CASSRSNGGNTEAFF,TGTGCCAGCTCACGCTCAAACGGGGGGAACACTGAAGCTTTCTTT
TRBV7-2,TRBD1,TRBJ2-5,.,CASSKTGGGETQYF,TGTGCCAGCAGCAAAACAGGGGGCGGGGAGACCCAGTACTTC
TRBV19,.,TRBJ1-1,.,CASSDSMNTEAFF,TGTGCCAGTAGTGACAGCATGAACACTGAAGCTTTCTTT
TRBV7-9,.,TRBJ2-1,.,CASSLGPSGAGYEQFF,TGTGCCAGCAGCTTAGGGCCCAGTGGGGCGGGATATGAGCAGTTCTTC
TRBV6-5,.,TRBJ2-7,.,CASLGLTEQYF,TGTGCCAGCTTGGGTCTTACCGAGCAGTACTTC
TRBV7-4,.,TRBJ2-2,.,CASSGSGGPPNTGELFF,TGTGCCAGCAGCGGCTCTGGGGGACCGCCGAACACCGGGGAGCTGTTTTTT
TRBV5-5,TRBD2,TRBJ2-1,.,CASRPTSGSWDEQFF,TGTGCCAGCAGACCGACTAGCGGGAGTTGGGATGAGCAGTTCTTC
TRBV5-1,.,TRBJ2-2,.,CASSFGRADTGELFF,TGCGCCAGCAGCTTCGGCAGGGCGGACACCGGGGAGCTGTTTTTT
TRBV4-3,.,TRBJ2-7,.,CASSQIWAAAYEQYF,TGCGCCAGCAGCCAAATCTGGGCGGCCGCCTACGAGCAGTACTTC
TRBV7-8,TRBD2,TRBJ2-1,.,CASSLRLAGAYNEQFF,TGTGCCAGCAGCTTAAGACTAGCGGGGGCATACAATGAGCAGTTCTTC
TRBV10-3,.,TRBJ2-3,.,CAISKGRSTDTQYF,TGTGCCATCAGTAAGGGGCGATCCACAGATACGCAGTATTTT
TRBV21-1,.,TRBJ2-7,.,CASSKESGQGPIYEQYF,TGTGCCAGCAGCAAAGAGTCGGGACAGGGGCCCATCTACGAGCAGTACTTC
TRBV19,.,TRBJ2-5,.,CASSMGTIQETQYF,TGTGCCAGTAGTATGGGGACAATCCAAGAGACCCAGTACTTC
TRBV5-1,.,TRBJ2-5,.,CASSLNRAQETQYF,TGCGCCAGCAGCTTAAACAGGGCCCAAGAGACCCAGTACTTC
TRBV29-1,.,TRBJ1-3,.,CSVARSVSGNTIYF,TGCAGCGTTGCACGTTCGGTCTCTGGAAACACCATATATTTT
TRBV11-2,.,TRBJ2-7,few,CASSLDPQDYEQYF,TGTGCCAGCAGCTTAGATCCCCAAGACTACGAGCAGTACTTC
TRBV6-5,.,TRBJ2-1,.,CASMSSLGEQFF,TGTGCCAGCATGTCGTCTCTCGGTGAGCAGTTCTTC
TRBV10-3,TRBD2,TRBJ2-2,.,CATSTSGQTGGELFF,TGTGCCACGTCGACTAGCGGGCAAACTGGCGGGGAGCTGTTTTTT
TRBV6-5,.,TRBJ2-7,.,CASSYPLGGTYEQYF,TGTGCCAGCAGTTACCCGTTAGGGGGAACCTACGAGCAGTACTTC
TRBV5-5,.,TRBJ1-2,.,CASSLDRVGYTF,TGTGCCAGCAGCTTGGACAGGGTTGGCTACACCTTC
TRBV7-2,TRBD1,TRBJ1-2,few,CASSLRGQGEGGYTF,TGTGCCAGCAGCCTCCGAGGACAGGGGGAAGGAGGCTACACCTTC
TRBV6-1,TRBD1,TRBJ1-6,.,CASSDRESDSPLHF,TGTGCCAGCTCAGACAGGGAGTCGGATTCACCCCTCCACTTT
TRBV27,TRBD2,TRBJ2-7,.,CASSGSGRASYEQYF,TGTGCCAGCAGTGGCAGCGGGAGGGCCTCCTACGAGCAGTACTTC
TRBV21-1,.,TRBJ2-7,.,CASSKDGPIHEQYF,TGTGCCAGCAGCAAAGACGGACCGATTCACGAGCAGTACTTC
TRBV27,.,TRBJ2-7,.,CASSLGGEQYF,TGTGCCAGCAGTTTAGGGGGCGAGCAGTACTTC
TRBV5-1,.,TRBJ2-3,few,CASSLYPPLSDTQYF,TGCGCCAGCAGCTTATACCCTCCACTTTCAGATACGCAGTATTTT
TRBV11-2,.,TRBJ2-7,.,CASSPDTYEQYF,TGTGCCAGCAGCCCTGATACCTACGAGCAGTACTTC
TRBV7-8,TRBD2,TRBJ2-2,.,CASSLASGVGGELFF,TGTGCCAGCAGCTTAGCCAGCGGGGTCGGCGGGGAGCTGTTTTTT
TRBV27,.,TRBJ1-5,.,CASKGGINQPQHF,TGTGCCAGCAAGGGGGGGATCAATCAGCCCCAGCATTTT
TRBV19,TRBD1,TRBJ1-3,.,CASSAGQASGNTIYF,TGTGCCAGTAGTGCGGGACAGGCCTCTGGAAACACCATATATTTT
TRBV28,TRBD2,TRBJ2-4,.,CASSPGGGLANIQYF,TGTGCCAGCAGTCCGGGGGGGGGACTAGCGAACATTCAGTACTTC
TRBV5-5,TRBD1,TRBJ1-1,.,CASSATNRGLMNTEAFF,TGTGCCAGCAGCGCAACCAACAGGGGGCTCATGAACACTGAAGCTTTCTTT
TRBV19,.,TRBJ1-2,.,CASSIGSKVNYGYTF,TGTGCCAGTAGTATAGGATCCAAGGTTAACTATGGCTACACCTTC
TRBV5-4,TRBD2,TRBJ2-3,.,CASRTGTSGTDTQYF,TGTGCCAGCAGAACCGGGACTAGCGGCACAGATACGCAGTATTTT
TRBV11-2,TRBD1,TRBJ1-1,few,CASSLPRAGGDRNTEAFF,TGTGCCAGCAGCCTCCCTCGGGCAGGGGGTGACCGGAACACTGAAGCTTTCTTT
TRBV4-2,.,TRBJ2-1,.,CASSPFLSYNEQFF,TGTGCCAGCAGCCCCTTCTTGTCTTACAATGAGCAGTTCTTC
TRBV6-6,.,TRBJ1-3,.,CASRPPAGNTIYF,TGTGCCAGCAGACCTCCTGCGGGAAACACCATATATTTT
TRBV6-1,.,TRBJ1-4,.,CASSEAFRSTNEKLFF,TGTGCCAGCAGTGAAGCCTTTCGTTCAACTAATGAAAAACTGTTTTTT
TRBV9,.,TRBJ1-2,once,CASSVGGLANYGYTF,TGTGCCAGCAGCGTAGGCGGACTAGCTAACTATGGCTACACCTTC
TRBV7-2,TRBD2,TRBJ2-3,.,CASSSQPNSGRAADTQYF,TGTGCCAGCAGCTCCCAACCGAATAGCGGGAGGGCGGCAGATACGCAGTATTTT
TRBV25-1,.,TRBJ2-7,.,CASSVPGAYEQYF,TGTGCCAGCAGTGTCCCAGGGGCCTACGAGCAGTACTTC
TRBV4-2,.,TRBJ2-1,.,CASSRSRDSPNEQFF,TGTGCCAGCAGCCGGAGTCGAGACAGCCCCAATGAGCAGTTCTTC
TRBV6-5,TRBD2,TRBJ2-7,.,CASSGGLAGNYEQYF,TGTGCCAGCAGTGGAGGACTAGCGGGAAACTACGAGCAGTACTTC
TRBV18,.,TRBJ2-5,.,CASSPFWGAEETQYF,TGTGCCAGCTCCCCCTTCTGGGGGGCGGAAGAGACCCAGTACTTC
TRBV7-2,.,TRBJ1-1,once,CASSYGGSGTEAFF,TGTGCCAGCAGCTACGGGGGCTCGGGCACTGAAGCTTTCTTT
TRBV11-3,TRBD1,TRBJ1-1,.,CASARTGETEAFF,TGTGCCAGCGCCAGGACAGGAGAAACTGAAGCTTTCTTT
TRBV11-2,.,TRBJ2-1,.,CASSLERGSLNEQFF,TGTGCCAGCAGCTTAGAACGCGGGTCTCTCAATGAGCAGTTCTTC
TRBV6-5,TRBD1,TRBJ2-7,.,CASAGTGFLEQYF,TGTGCCAGCGCCGGGACAGGGTTTCTCGAGCAGTACTTC
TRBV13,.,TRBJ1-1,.,CASSSREGNTEAFF,TGTGCCAGCAGCTCCAGGGAGGGGAACACTGAAGCTTTCTTT
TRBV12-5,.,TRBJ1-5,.,CASGLFLQAGNQPQHF,TGTGCTAGTGGTTTGTTCTTACAGGCGGGGAATCAGCCCCAGCATTTT